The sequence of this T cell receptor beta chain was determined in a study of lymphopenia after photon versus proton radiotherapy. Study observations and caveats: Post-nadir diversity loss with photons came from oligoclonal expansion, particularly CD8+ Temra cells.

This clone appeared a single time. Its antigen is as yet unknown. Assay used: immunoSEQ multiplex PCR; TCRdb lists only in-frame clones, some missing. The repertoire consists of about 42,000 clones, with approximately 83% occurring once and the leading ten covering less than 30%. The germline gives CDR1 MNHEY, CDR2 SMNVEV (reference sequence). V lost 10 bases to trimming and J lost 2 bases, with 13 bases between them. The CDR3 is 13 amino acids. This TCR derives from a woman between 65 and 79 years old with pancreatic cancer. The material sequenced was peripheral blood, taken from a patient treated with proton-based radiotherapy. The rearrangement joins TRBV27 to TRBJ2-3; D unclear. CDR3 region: CATGRGPTDTQYF. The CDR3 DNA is TGTGCCACCGGACGTGGGCCCACAGATACGCAGTATTTT.